The 7 T cell receptor beta chains in this list originate from one sample, sequenced in a study of blood T cell repertoires in COVID-19. Assay used: immunoSEQ multiplex PCR; TCRdb lists only in-frame clones, some missing. This sample has some 80,000 clones, with approximately 93% found just once. The sequencing sample was made of peripheral blood. The receptor source for this set is a man aged 50 to 60 with COVID-19, enrolled during active disease.

The chain joins TRBV5-1 to TRBJ2-1; unclear D gene. The germline gives CDR1 SGHRS, CDR2 YFSETQ. The CDR3 is made up of 15 amino acids. V was shortened by 0 bases and J by 0 bases, with 7 bases between the two germline ends. The CDR3 protein is CASSLETFSYNEQFF. CDR3 sequence (DNA): TGCGCCAGCAGCTTGGAGACTTTCTCCTACAATGAGCAGTTCTTC.

This sequence joins TRBV6-1 and TRBJ2-7; possibly TRBD2 for D (5 bases). V was trimmed by 3 bases and J by 3 bases, leaving 12 bases between them. CDR3 size: 14 residues. Germline V CDR1 and CDR2: MNHNS, SASEGT. This chain's CDR3 is CASSESGPRYEQYV. In DNA, the CDR3 is TGTGCCAGCAGTGAGAGCGGCCCCCGCTACGAGCAGTACGTC.

The chain joins TRBV12-3 or TRBV12-4 to TRBJ1-1; a weak D match, TRBD1 (5 bases). Trimming took off 4 bases at V and 4 bases at J, with 7 bases between the two ends. CDR3 size: 12 residues. The CDR3 loop reads CASSSTATEAFF. In nucleotides, the CDR3 is TGTGCCAGCAGTTCGACAGCCACTGAAGCTTTCTTT.

For the CDR3, the DNA is TGTGCCATCAGTGTTAACGAGGAGCAGTACTTC. Amino acids: CAISVNEEQYF. J is TRBJ2-7 and V is TRBV10-3; D remains unclear. Germline CDR1 reads ENHRY; CDR2 reads SYGVKD. Trimming left V 4 bases short and J 7 bases short, with 8 bases between. This CDR3 comprises 11 residues.

This chain links TRBV29-1 with TRBJ1-1, with D tentatively TRBD1 (6 bases). This CDR3 has 12 residues. CDR1 is SQVTM and CDR2 is ANQGSEA in the germline V gene. V was clipped by 5 bases and J by 3 bases, with 10 bases between them. The CDR3 loop is CSVRKGDTEAFF. The DNA of the CDR3 is TGCAGCGTTAGAAAGGGGGACACTGAAGCTTTCTTT. Drawing the rest from reference TRBV29-1 and TRBJ1-1, the complete variable domain is SAVISQKPSRDICQRGTSLTIQCQVDSQVTMMFWYRQQPGQSLTLIATANQGSEATYESGFVIDKFPISRPNLTFSTLTVSNMSPEDSSIYLCSVRKGDTEAFFGQGTRLTVV.

This clone was counted once. The chain recombines TRBV7-3 with TRBJ2-7, with D perhaps matching TRBD2 (5 bases). Per the germline V gene, CDR1 is SGHTA and CDR2 is FQGTGA. This CDR3 is built from 16 residues. With 5 bases removed from V and 0 bases from J, the gap between germline ends came to 17 bases. CDR3 loop: CASSPRGSVSSYEQYF. In DNA, the CDR3 is TGTGCCAGCAGCCCCCGGGGTAGCGTGAGCTCCTACGAGCAGTACTTC. Complete variable domain (other parts from reference TRBV7-3 and TRBJ2-7): GAGVSQTPSNKVTEKGKYVELRCDPISGHTALYWYRQSLGQGPEFLIYFQGTGAADDSGLPNDRFFAVRPEGSVSTLKIQRTERGDSAVYLCASSPRGSVSSYEQYFGPGTRLTVT.

A single count supports this clone. This chain joins TRBV9 and TRBJ2-7, with a tentative D call TRBD1 (5 bases). This CDR3 has 14 residues. Germline V gene lookup returns CDR1 SGDLS and CDR2 YYNGEE. Trimming shortened V by 0 bases and J by 0 bases, and 7 bases separated the two germline ends. CDR3 coding DNA: TGTGCCAGCAGCGTAGTCGACAGCTCCTACGAGCAGTACTTC. It specifies CASSVVDSSYEQYF.